This note documents a single T cell receptor (beta chain) sequence. What it recognizes is unknown. The DNA ends 3 residues before the CDR3 does, and the rest of the CDR3 is filled in from the germline J gene. The assay was immunoSEQ multiplex PCR, and TCRdb's table has in-frame clones only and misses some. The table records 17,000 or so clones without singletons, the ten largest covering roughly 15%. The V gene's germline CDR1 is SGHTA and CDR2 FQGNSA. This CDR3 contains 14 residues. V was cut by 2 bases and J by 4 bases, with 9 bases left in between. This sample is drawn from a study of T cell clonality in common variable immunodeficiency. Study-wide findings and caveats: In common variable immunodeficiency, TCR beta chains reportedly carried fewer deletions and N-nucleotide insertions. Shared TCRbeta clones were fewer between CVID subjects than controls.

This sequence originates from a human donor with common variable immunodeficiency. V usage is TRBV7-2 and J usage is TRBJ1-3; D gene unclear. The sample taken for sequencing was peripheral blood mononuclear cells. The CDR3 DNA, read in part, is TGTGCCAGCAGCTTATCATTTTCAGGAAACACC. It yields the protein CASSLSFSGNT. The full CDR3 protein reads CASSLSFSGNTIYF.